A single T cell receptor (beta chain) is shown here with its context. Antigen: not known. TCRdb redid the calling of the 5' RACE reads with MiXCR, one entry per CDR3 protein. The table shows about 130,000 distinct CDR3 sequences, with about 7% occurring only once. These data are taken from a study of CD8 T cells in ankylosing spondylitis. General study findings and limits: Reports of some motif variants in reactive arthritis synovial fluid and blood predate this one. Blood from ankylosing spondylitis patients appeared to carry a characteristic roughly 8-variant TCR beta motif. Enrichment of disease-linked clones was reportedly significant in matched ankylosing spondylitis synovial fluid.

Sequenced sample: blood, either unsorted or a sorted T cell fraction (not recorded which). This receptor was obtained from a male donor with ankylosing spondylitis or in good health (not recorded which).

The CDR3: CSVAEVSSGNTIYF. The CDR3 DNA is TGCAGCGTTGCTGAGGTTTCCTCTGGAAACACCATATATTTT. The V and J genes are TRBV29-1 and TRBJ1-3, with D hard to call. V lost 4 bases, J lost 0 bases, and 10 bases lay in between. The germline CDR1 and CDR2 sequences are SQVTM and ANQGSEA. The CDR3 has 14 residues.